This section outlines one TCR beta chain sequence together with its context. What it binds is not known. V was clipped by 3 bases and J by 8 bases, with 14 bases between them. Germline CDR1 is ENHRY and CDR2 is SYGVKD. This CDR3 is built from 14 residues. Combining a sample-barcoded 5' primer with a J-beta primer mix, a second PCR ran for about 7 to 11 cycles. Each of the samples gave a minimum of 2.5 million paired-end reads that contained CDR3. TCRdb processed the 5' RACE reads anew with MiXCR; each CDR3 protein has one entry. Among roughly 1,800,000 distinct CDR3 sequences, roughly 49% were seen once, and the ten largest hold 2% to 2.5%. The data were obtained in a study of blood T cells in healthy people across ages. Study-wide findings and caveats: Donor CMV status was unknown, possibly confounding expanded clonotype changes.

This clonotype was sampled from a woman aged 40 to 50 in good health. J is TRBJ2-1 and V is TRBV10-3; a possible D gene is TRBD1 (6 bases). Specimen: blood. CDR3 sequence: CAISDPEGEYEQFF. CDR3 DNA: TGTGCCATCAGTGATCCCGAGGGGGAATATGAGCAGTTCTTC.